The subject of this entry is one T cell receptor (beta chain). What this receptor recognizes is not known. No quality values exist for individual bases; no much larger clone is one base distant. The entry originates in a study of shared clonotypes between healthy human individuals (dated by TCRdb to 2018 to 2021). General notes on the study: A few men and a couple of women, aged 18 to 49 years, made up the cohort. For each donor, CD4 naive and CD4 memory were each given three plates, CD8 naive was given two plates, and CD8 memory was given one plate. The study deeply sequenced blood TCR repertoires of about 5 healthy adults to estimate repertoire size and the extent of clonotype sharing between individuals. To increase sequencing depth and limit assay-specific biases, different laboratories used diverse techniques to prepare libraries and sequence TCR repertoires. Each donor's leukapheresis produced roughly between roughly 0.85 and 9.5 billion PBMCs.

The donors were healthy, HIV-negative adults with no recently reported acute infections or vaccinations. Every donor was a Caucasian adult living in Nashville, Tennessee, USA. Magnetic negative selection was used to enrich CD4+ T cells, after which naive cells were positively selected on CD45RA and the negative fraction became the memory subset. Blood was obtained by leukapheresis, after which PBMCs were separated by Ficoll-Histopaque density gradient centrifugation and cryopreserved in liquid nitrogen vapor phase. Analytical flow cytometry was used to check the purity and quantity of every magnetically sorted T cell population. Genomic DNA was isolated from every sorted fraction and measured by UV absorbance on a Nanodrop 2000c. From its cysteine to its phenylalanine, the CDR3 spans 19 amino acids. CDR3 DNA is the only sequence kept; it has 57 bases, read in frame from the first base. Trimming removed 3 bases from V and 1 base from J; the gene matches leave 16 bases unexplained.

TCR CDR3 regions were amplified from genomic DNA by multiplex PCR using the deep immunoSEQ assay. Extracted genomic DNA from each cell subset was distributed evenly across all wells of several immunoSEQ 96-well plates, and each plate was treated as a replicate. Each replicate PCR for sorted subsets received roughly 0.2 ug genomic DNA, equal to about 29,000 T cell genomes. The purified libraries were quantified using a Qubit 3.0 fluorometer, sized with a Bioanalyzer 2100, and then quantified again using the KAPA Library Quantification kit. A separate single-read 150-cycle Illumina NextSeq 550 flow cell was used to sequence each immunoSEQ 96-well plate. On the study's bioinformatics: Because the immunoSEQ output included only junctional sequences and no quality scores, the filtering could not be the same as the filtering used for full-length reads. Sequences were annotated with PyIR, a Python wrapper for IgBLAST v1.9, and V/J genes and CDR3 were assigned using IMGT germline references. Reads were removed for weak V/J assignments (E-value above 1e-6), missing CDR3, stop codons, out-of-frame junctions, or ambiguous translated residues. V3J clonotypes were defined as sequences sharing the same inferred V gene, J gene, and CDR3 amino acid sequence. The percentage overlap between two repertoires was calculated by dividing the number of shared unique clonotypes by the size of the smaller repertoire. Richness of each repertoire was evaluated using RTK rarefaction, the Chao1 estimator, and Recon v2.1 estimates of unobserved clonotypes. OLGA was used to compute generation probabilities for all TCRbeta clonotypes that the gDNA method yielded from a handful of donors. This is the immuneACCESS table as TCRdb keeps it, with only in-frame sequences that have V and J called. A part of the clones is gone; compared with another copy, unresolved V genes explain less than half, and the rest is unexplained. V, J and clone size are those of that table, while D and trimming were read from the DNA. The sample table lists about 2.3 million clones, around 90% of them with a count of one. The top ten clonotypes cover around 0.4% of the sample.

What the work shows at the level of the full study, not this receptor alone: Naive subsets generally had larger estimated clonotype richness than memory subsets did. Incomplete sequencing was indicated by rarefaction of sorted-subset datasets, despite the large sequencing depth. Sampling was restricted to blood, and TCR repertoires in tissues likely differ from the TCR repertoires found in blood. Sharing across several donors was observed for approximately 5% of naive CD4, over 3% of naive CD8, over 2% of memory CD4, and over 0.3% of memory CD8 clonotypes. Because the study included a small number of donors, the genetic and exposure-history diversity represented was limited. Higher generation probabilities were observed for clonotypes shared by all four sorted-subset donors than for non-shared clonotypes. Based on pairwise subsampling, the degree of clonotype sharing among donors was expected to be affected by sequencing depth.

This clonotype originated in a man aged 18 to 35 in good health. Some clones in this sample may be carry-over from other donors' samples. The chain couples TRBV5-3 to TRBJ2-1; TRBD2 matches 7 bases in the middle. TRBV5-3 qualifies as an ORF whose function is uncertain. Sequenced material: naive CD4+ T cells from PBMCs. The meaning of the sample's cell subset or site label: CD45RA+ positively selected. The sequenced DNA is TGTGCCAGAAGCTCCTCTCCGGGGGGTCCGAGAGAATCCTACAATGAGCAGTTCTTC. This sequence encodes CARSSSPGGPRESYNEQFF.